A single sample gave rise to the 18 T cell receptor beta chains below, sequenced in a study of T-cell reconstitution after alpha-beta-depleted transplantation in children. Unique molecular identifiers were used in preparing the TCRbeta library. TCRdb recomputed calls from the PCR reads with MiXCR, one row per CDR3 protein. Among roughly 74,000 distinct CDR3 sequences listed, 15% to 20% were seen once. Sequencing used PBMCs, mostly from graft donor cells, obtained 360 days after TCRalphabeta/CD19-depleted stem cell transplant. Every receptor here comes from a male patient aged 2 to 9 who had a stem cell transplant for acute lymphoblastic leukemia, so the T cells may come from the graft donor.

This clonotype was recorded many times. The chain recombines TRBV7-2 with TRBJ2-5; 8 bases map to TRBD2. Trimming at V came to 6 bases and at J to 7 bases, leaving 7 bases not matched to a gene. Per the germline V gene, CDR1 is SGHTA and CDR2 is FQGNSA. The CDR3 contains 13 residues. CDR3 in DNA: TGTGCCAGCAGTCGGACTAGCTGGGCGACCCAGTACTTC. Translated: CASSRTSWATQYF.

As to this clonotype: At one end the junction does not follow the germline gene, possibly because of a read error. The chain couples TRBV7-7 to TRBJ2-7, with 9 positions matching TRBD1. Germline assignment: CDR1 SSHAT and CDR2 FNYEAQ (reference sequence). The CDR3 runs 14 residues. CDR3 coding DNA: TGTGCTAGCAGCTTAGTGCCGGACAGGGGCGAGCAGTACTTC. Protein sequence: CASSLVPDRGEQYF.

This clonotype was recorded at least ten times. The CDR3 protein is CASSSDSYEQYF. The CDR3 nucleotides are TGCGCCAGCAGCTCTGACAGCTACGAGCAGTACTTC. The chain recombines TRBV5-1 with TRBJ2-7, with D possibly TRBD1 on 5 matching bases. V was cut by 3 bases and J by 3 bases, with 7 bases left in between. This CDR3 comprises 12 residues. Looked up from germline, CDR1 is SGHRS and CDR2 is YFSETQ.

The chain links TRBV21-1 to TRBJ2-3; the D call in the table, TRBD2, was not verified against the DNA. TRBV21-1 is flagged as a pseudogene. The CDR3 covers 19 residues. The CDR3 DNA sequence: TGTGCCAGCAGCCTCCTCACTAGCGGGGAACCTCCCAGCACAGATGCGCAGTATTTT. Protein product: CASSLLTSGEPPSTDAQYF.

The chain links TRBV7-9 to TRBJ2-1, with 8 nucleotides matching TRBD2. The CDR3 is 14 amino acids. Looked up from germline, CDR1 is SEHNR and CDR2 is FQNEAQ (reference sequence). After removal of 4 bases from V and 2 bases from J, the junction contained 1 base not matched to a gene. The CDR3 sequence: CASSSSGPYNEQFF. As DNA, the CDR3 is TGTGCCAGCAGCTCTAGCGGGCCCTACAATGAGCAGTTCTTC.

This rearrangement joins TRBV5-1 to TRBJ2-2, with 11 positions matching TRBD1. Germline V lookup: CDR1 SGHRS, CDR2 YFSETQ. The junction had 6 bases not matched to a gene; V was cut back by 4 bases and J by 7 bases. The CDR3 has 15 amino acids. CDR3 in amino acids: CASSPGTGGIGELFF. The CDR3 DNA is TGCGCCAGCAGCCCCGGGACAGGGGGGATCGGGGAGCTGTTTTTT. The full variable domain, in which reference TRBV5-1 and TRBJ2-2 provide the parts outside the CDR3, is KAGVTQTPRYLIKTRGQQVTLSCSPISGHRSVSWYQQTPGQGLQFLFEYFSETQRNKGNFPGRFSGRQFSNSRSEMNVSTLELGDSALYLCASSPGTGGIGELFFGEGSRLTVL.

This clonotype was found many times. The chain is built from TRBV12-3 or TRBV12-4 and TRBJ2-7, with D perhaps TRBD2 (6 bases). The CDR3 is 15 residues long. The V and J ends lost 1 base and 1 base respectively, with 11 bases between them. CDR3 bases: TGTGCCAGCAGTTTAGAGGGCCTAGCGTCCTACGAGCAGTACTTC. Translation: CASSLEGLASYEQYF.

The table lists this clonotype with many counts. The chain uses TRBV10-3 and TRBJ2-7; D ambiguous. The CDR3 is made up of 11 amino acids. The V and J ends lost 6 bases and 5 bases respectively, with 8 bases between them. CDR1 and CDR2 from the germline V gene are ENHRY and SYGVKD. This CDR3 reads CAISRTDEQYF. Here the CDR3 DNA reads TGTGCCATCAGCCGGACCGACGAGCAGTACTTC.

This clonotype was counted only a few times. This chain uses TRBV4-1 with TRBJ2-6; 7 bases match TRBD1. This CDR3 contains 17 residues. Per the germline V gene, CDR1 is MGHRA and CDR2 is YSYEKL. The ends lost 1 base at V and 0 bases at J; junction bases unmatched: 3. The CDR3: CASSQVHRGSGANVLTF. The CDR3 DNA reads as TGCGCCAGCAGCCAAGTTCACAGGGGCTCTGGGGCCAACGTCCTGACTTTC.

V is TRBV24-1 and J is TRBJ2-4, with 15 bases matching TRBD2. CDR1 and CDR2 (germline): KGHDR, SFDVKD. V was pared by 8 bases and J by 0 bases, with 4 bases of the junction left unmatched. The length of the CDR3 is 17 residues. CDR3 coding DNA: TGTGCCACCACAGGGACTAGCGGGAGGAAAGCCAAAAACATTCAGTACTTC. Its translation: CATTGTSGRKAKNIQYF.

This chain uses TRBV12-5 with TRBJ2-1, with D perhaps matching TRBD1 (5 bases). The DNA end is more similar to TRBJ2-7, so the J call may be wrong. CDR3 length: 15 amino acids. CDR1 and CDR2 from the germline V gene are LGHNT and FRNRAP. The CDR3 loop is CASGLAPTGISEQYF. The CDR3 bases are TGTGCTAGTGGTTTGGCCCCAACAGGTATCAGTGAGCAGTACTTC.

This clonotype was picked up a small number of times. CDR3 in DNA: TGTGCCAGCCGGGACAGGGGGAGTTCGGGCTACACCTTC. It specifies CASRDRGSSGYTF. The chain recombines TRBV25-1 with TRBJ1-2, with 11 bases fitting TRBD1. This CDR3 comprises 13 residues. Germline CDR1 and CDR2: MGHDK and SYGVNS. V lost 8 bases to trimming and J lost 8 bases; unmatched junction nucleotides: 7.

This rearrangement joins TRBV5-6 to TRBJ2-7, with 7 nucleotides matching TRBD2. Germline CDR1 and CDR2: SGHDT and YYEEEE. This CDR3 contains 15 residues. Trimming at V came to 1 base and at J to 3 bases, leaving 7 bases not matched to a gene. The CDR3 sequence: CASSLLGGSLYEQYF. The CDR3 coding sequence is TGTGCCAGCAGCTTGTTGGGCGGGAGTCTCTACGAGCAGTACTTC.

The chain recombines TRBV6-5 with TRBJ2-2; D is undetermined. The V end lost 11 bases, the J end lost 1 base, and 8 bases lay between the germline ends. This CDR3 has 12 residues. CDR1 MNHEY and CDR2 SVGAGI come from the germline V gene. For the CDR3, the DNA is TGTGCCGTGGCTCGGAACACCGGGGAGCTGTTTTTT. Protein: CAVARNTGELFF.

Concerning this clonotype: The junction departs from germline at one end; a sequencing error may be responsible. The V and J genes are TRBV12-3 or TRBV12-4 and TRBJ2-1, with 10 bases that match TRBD2. CDR3 length equals 15 residues. The CDR3 here is CASSLAGERYNEQFF. The CDR3 nucleotides are TGTGCCAGCAGTCTAGCGGGAGAGCGGTACAATGAGCAGTTCTTC.

This chain links TRBV29-1 with TRBJ2-3, with D maybe TRBD1 (6 bases). The CDR3 extends over 13 amino acids. Germline CDR1 reads SQVTM; CDR2 reads ANQGSEA. Trimming removed 4 bases at V and 7 bases at J, with 15 bases between. The CDR3 DNA follows: TGCAGCGTTGTGGCCTCAGGGGCCAATACGCAGTATTTT. Encoded protein: CSVVASGANTQYF.

V gene TRBV4-1 combines with J gene TRBJ2-1; 8 bases align to TRBD2. Looked up from germline, CDR1 is MGHRA and CDR2 is YSYEKL. The CDR3 sequence is 16 residues long. V lost 4 bases, J lost 0 bases, and 5 bases stayed unmatched. The CDR3: CASSPTSGISYNEQFF. For the CDR3, the DNA is TGCGCCAGCAGCCCTACTAGCGGAATCTCCTACAATGAGCAGTTCTTC.

This clonotype was detected once. This chain links TRBV7-4 with TRBJ2-1; D possibly uses TRBD1 or TRBD2 (5 bases each). The germline V gene encodes CDR1 SGHVT and CDR2 SQSDAQ. The CDR3 is made up of 16 amino acids. The ends were cut back, 2 bases at V and 4 bases at J, with 15 bases in the middle. The CDR3 region is CASSLFNGGKYNEQFF. CDR3 bases: TGTGCCAGCAGCTTATTCAATGGGGGAAAATACAATGAGCAGTTCTTC.